A single sample gave rise to the 18 T cell receptor beta chains below, sequenced in a study of human T cells and chemical hapten exposure. Time point given: patch test 3, about 24 weeks after DPC sensitization. Indicated treatment: therapeutic diphenylcyclopropenone sensitization with weekly scalp DPC. One entry per CDR3 protein results from TCRdb running MiXCR on the RACE reads. The sample lists 90,000 to 110,000 distinct CDR3 sequences, less than 35% occurring once. Sample: whole blood, taken in connection with sensitization to the hapten diphenylcyclopropenone (DPC). These TCRs come from a man between 35 and 55 years old with alopecia areata. Some clones in this sample may be carry-over from other donors' samples.

The rearrangement links TRBV6-1 to TRBJ2-3; 7 bases map to TRBD2. Germline loops: CDR1 MNHNS, CDR2 SASEGT. The CDR3 is 15 amino acids. The V gene end was trimmed by 5 bases and the J gene end by 0 bases; junction bases not matched to a gene: 5. In nucleotides, the CDR3 is TGTGCCAGCAGTCCGCGGGAGTTTAGCACAGATACGCAGTATTTT. Amino acid sequence: CASSPREFSTDTQYF.

The genes are TRBV6-6 and TRBJ2-7; D may be TRBD1 or TRBD2 (5 bases each). Germline CDR1 reads MNHNY; CDR2 reads SVGAGI (reference sequence). V gave up 8 bases and J gave up 1 base, with 15 bases separating them. The CDR3 length is 14 residues. The CDR3 sequence: CASGVRDGSYEQYV. Written as DNA, the CDR3 is TGTGCCAGCGGAGTTCGGGACGGTTCCTACGAGCAGTACGTC.

This clonotype was seen more than once but under ten times. The chain uses TRBV12-3 or TRBV12-4 and TRBJ1-5; D call uncertain. The ends were cut back, 2 bases at V and 1 base at J, with 9 bases in the middle. The CDR3 totals 15 residues. This CDR3 reads CASSLMVGSNQPQHF. The CDR3 region has the DNA TGTGCCAGCAGTTTAATGGTCGGGAGCAATCAGCCCCAGCATTTT.

The chain links TRBV15 to TRBJ2-7, with D maybe TRBD2 (6 bases). Per the germline V gene, CDR1 is LNHNV and CDR2 is YYDKDF (reference sequence). This CDR3 is built from 14 residues. Trimming left V 5 bases short and J 5 bases short, with 16 bases between. The CDR3 nucleotides are TGTGCCACCAGCTTCGGGACTCCGAGGAACGAGCAGTACTTC. This translates into CATSFGTPRNEQYF.

The V call is TRBV29-1, the J call TRBJ2-3; D is unclear. V was trimmed by 4 bases and J by 2 bases, leaving 10 bases between them. The CDR3 totals 13 residues. Per germline, CDR1 SQVTM and CDR2 ANQGSEA. The CDR3 bases are TGCAGCGTTGTTTGGGCGAACACAGATACGCAGTATTTT. It yields the protein CSVVWANTDTQYF.

The rearrangement links TRBV6-2 or TRBV6-3 to TRBJ2-3; D gene ambiguous. V was trimmed by 2 bases and J by 4 bases, leaving 10 bases between them. There are 14 residues in the CDR3. Germline values: CDR1 MNHEY, CDR2 SVGEGT. In DNA, the CDR3 is TGTGCCAGCAGTTACGAGTCCGGTGCAGATACGCAGTATTTT. Protein product: CASSYESGADTQYF.

The V call is TRBV28, the J call TRBJ2-1, with 9 bases aligning to TRBD2. Germline assignment: CDR1 MDHEN and CDR2 SYDVKM. Unmatched junction bases numbered 8, after V lost 3 bases and J lost 8 bases. The length of the CDR3 is 15 residues. The CDR3 here is CASSFSGRRSDEQFF. CDR3 nucleotides: TGTGCCAGCAGTTTTAGCGGGAGACGGTCCGATGAGCAGTTCTTC.

CDR3 amino acids: CASSFGRVGEAFF. The CDR3 DNA follows: TGTGCCAGCAGTTTCGGCAGGGTCGGTGAAGCTTTCTTT. This chain joins TRBV27 and TRBJ1-1; TRBD1 might be the D (5 bases). Germline V gene data show CDR1 as MNHEY and CDR2 as SMNVEV (reference sequence). The CDR3 runs to 13 residues. Trimming left V 3 bases short and J 7 bases short, with 12 bases between.

This clonotype came up a few times. The chain joins TRBV29-1 to TRBJ1-3; 11 positions match TRBD1. CDR1 SQVTM and CDR2 ANQGSEA come from the germline V gene. The ends lost 6 bases at V and 2 bases at J; junction bases unmatched: 3. This CDR3 region has 14 residues. The CDR3 DNA is TGCAGCGTACTGGGACAGGGGGCTGGAAACACCATATATTTT. It encodes CSVLGQGAGNTIYF.

A few counts support this clonotype. The gene calls are TRBV18 and TRBJ2-1; tentatively, D is TRBD2 (6 bases). V lost 6 bases and J 0 bases, leaving 12 bases between the germline ends. The CDR3 has 15 residues. From germline, CDR1 is KGHSH and CDR2 LQKENI. CDR3 DNA sequence: TGTGCCAGCTCCCCGGGACTTAGCTCCTACAATGAGCAGTTCTTC. This translates into CASSPGLSSYNEQFF.

This clonotype was counted between two and nine times. The V and J genes are TRBV25-1 and TRBJ2-2; D unclear. CDR1 and CDR2 from the germline V gene are MGHDK and SYGVNS. The CDR3 length is 14 residues. V shed 0 bases and J shed 2 bases, with 4 bases lying between them. The CDR3 region is CASSEYPNTGELFF. The CDR3 DNA is TGTGCCAGCAGTGAATACCCCAACACCGGGGAGCTGTTTTTT. Variable domain in full (rest from reference TRBV25-1 and TRBJ2-2): EADIYQTPRYLVIGTGKKITLECSQTMGHDKMYWYQQDPGMELHLIHYSYGVNSTEKGDLSSESTVSRIRTEHFPLTLESARPSHTSQYLCASSEYPNTGELFFGEGSRLTVL.

This clonotype was observed a few times. V and J are TRBV29-1 and TRBJ1-1; 8 positions agree with TRBD1. In germline, CDR1 is SQVTM, CDR2 ANQGSEA. V trimming: 4 bases; J trimming: 4 bases; junction bases outside the gene matches: 5. The CDR3 is 13 residues long. The CDR3 reads CSVGGQGATEAFF. The CDR3 nucleotides read TGCAGCGTTGGTGGACAGGGTGCCACTGAAGCTTTCTTT. The entire variable domain, with the rest obtained from reference TRBV29-1 and TRBJ1-1, is as follows: SAVISQKPSRDICQRGTSLTIQCQVDSQVTMMFWYRQQPGQSLTLIATANQGSEATYESGFVIDKFPISRPNLTFSTLTVSNMSPEDSSIYLCSVGGQGATEAFFGQGTRLTVV.

CDR3 residues: CASGVSGANVLTF. CDR3 bases: TGTGCCAGCGGGGTCTCTGGGGCCAACGTCCTGACTTTC. The chain is built from TRBV28 and TRBJ2-6, with D uncertain. Germline assignment: CDR1 MDHEN and CDR2 SYDVKM. CDR3 length equals 13 residues. Trimming left V 8 bases short and J 0 bases short, with 5 bases between.

This chain uses TRBV11-3 with TRBJ2-4; 8 bases map to TRBD2. Germline V gives CDR1 SGHNT, CDR2 YENEEA. This CDR3 is 13 amino acids long. Trimming took 0 bases from V and 10 from J; bases not matched to a gene: 2. This CDR3 is CASSLDSSGIQYF. DNA for the CDR3: TGTGCCAGCAGCTTAGACTCTAGCGGGATTCAGTACTTC.

This clonotype was recorded once. V gene TRBV7-9 combines with J gene TRBJ1-1; 8 positions match TRBD1. From germline, CDR1 is SEHNR and CDR2 FQNEAQ (reference sequence). The CDR3 spans 14 residues. V was pared by 3 bases and J by 5 bases, with 5 bases of the junction left unmatched. For the CDR3, the DNA is TGTGCCAGCAGCTTGAGCACAGGGGGAACTGAAGCTTTCTTT. Translation gives CASSLSTGGTEAFF.

This clonotype was seen only a few times. The rearrangement joins TRBV2 to TRBJ2-7; the match to TRBD2 covers 9 bases. There are 14 residues in the CDR3. CDR1 and CDR2 from the germline V gene are SNHLY and FYNNEI. V gave up 3 bases and J gave up 4 bases; unmatched junction bases: 4. The CDR3 loop reads CASSDRLAAYEQYV. The CDR3 nucleotides read TGTGCCAGCAGTGACCGACTAGCGGCATACGAGCAGTACGTC.

The chain is built from TRBV7-2 and TRBJ2-5; TRBD1 might be the D (5 bases). The V gene's germline CDR1 is SGHTA and CDR2 FQGNSA. The V and J ends lost 7 bases and 5 bases respectively, with 20 bases between them. The length of the CDR3 is 15 residues. As DNA, the CDR3 is TGTGCCAGCACCACTGGGGCATTTTCACAGGAGACCCAGTACTTC. Its translation is CASTTGAFSQETQYF.

DNA of the CDR3: TGTGCCAGCAGTGGTAGCGGGGTCTACAATGAGCAGTTCTTC. Translation gives CASSGSGVYNEQFF. The chain is built from TRBV2 and TRBJ2-1; TRBD2 matches 8 bases. Trimming took 4 bases from V and 3 from J; bases not matched to a gene: 2. Germline CDR1 and CDR2: SNHLY and FYNNEI. This CDR3 is built from 14 residues.